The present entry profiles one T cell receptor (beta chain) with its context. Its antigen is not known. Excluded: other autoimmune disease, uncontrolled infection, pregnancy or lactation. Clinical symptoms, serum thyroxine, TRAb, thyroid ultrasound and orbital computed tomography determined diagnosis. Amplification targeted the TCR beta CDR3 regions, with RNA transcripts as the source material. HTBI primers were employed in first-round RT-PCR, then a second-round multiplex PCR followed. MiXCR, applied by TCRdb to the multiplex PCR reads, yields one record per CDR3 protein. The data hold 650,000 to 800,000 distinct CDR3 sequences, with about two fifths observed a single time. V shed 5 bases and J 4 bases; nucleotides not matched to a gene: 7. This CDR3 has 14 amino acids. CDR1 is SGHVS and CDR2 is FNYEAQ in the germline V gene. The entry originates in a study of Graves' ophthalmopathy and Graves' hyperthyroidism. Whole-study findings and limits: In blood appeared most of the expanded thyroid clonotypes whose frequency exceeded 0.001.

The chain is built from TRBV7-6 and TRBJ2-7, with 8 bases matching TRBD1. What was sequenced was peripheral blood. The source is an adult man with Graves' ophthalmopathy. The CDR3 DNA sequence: TGTGCCAGCAGCCACAGGGGGAGTGCTTACGAGCAGTACTTC. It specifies CASSHRGSAYEQYF.